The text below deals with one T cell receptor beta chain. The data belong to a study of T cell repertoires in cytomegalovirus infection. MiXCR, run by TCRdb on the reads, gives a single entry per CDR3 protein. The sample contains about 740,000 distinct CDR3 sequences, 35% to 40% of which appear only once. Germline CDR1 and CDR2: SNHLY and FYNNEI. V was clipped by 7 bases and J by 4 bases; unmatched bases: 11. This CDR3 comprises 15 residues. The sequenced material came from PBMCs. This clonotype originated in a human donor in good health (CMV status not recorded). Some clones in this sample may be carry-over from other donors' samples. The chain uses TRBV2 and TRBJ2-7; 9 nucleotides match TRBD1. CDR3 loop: CASTDTGGVGYEQYF. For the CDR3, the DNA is TGTGCCAGCACCGATACAGGGGGCGTCGGGTACGAGCAGTACTTC. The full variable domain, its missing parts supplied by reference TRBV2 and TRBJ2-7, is EPEVTQTPSHQVTQMGQEVILRCVPISNHLYFYWYRQILGQKVEFLVSFYNNEISEKSEIFDDQFSVERPDGSNFTLKIRSTKLEDSAMYFCASTDTGGVGYEQYFGPGTRLTVT.